This entry features one T cell receptor (beta chain) sequence. Produced via immunoSEQ multiplex PCR; TCRdb's table is partial and in-frame only. The sample includes about 70,000 clones, about 94% of them seen just once. This entry is derived from a study of T cell changes during pregnancy in multiple sclerosis. V lost 3 bases and J 5 bases, leaving 10 bases between the germline ends. Germline loops: CDR1 LNHDA, CDR2 SQIVND (reference sequence). This CDR3 contains 13 residues. The source material was peripheral blood, sampled in the third trimester of pregnancy. The chain is built from TRBV19 and TRBJ1-1, with a weak D call TRBD1 (5 bases). The source is a female donor with multiple sclerosis, enrolled in a pregnancy study. CDR3 sequence (DNA): TGTGCCAGTAGTATCCTGGGGCCGACTGAAGCTTTCTTT. It yields the protein CASSILGPTEAFF.